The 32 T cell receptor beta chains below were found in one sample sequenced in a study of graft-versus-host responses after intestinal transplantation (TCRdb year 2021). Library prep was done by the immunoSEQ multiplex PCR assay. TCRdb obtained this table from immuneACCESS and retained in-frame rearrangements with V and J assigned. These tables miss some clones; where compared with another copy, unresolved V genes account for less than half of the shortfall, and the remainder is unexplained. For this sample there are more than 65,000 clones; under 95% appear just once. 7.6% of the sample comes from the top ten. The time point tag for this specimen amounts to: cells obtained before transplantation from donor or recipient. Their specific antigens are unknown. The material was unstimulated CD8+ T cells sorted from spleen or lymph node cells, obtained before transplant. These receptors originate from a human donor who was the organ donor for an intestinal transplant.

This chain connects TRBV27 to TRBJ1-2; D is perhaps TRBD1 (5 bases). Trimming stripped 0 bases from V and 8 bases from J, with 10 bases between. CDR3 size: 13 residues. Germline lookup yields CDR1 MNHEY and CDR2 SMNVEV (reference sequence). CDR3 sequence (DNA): TGTGCCAGCAGTTTATCGCAGAGGGGAGGCTACACCTTC. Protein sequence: CASSLSQRGGYTF.

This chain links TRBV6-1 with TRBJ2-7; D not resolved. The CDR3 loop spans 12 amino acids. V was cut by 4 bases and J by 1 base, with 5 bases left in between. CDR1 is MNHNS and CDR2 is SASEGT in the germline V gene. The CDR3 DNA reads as TGTGCCAGCAGTGGGGCATCCTACGAGCAGTACTTC. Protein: CASSGASYEQYF.

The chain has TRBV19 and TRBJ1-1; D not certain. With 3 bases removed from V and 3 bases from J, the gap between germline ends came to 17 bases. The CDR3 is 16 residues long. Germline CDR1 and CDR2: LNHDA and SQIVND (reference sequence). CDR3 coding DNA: TGTGCCAGTAGTATTGGCACACTGCCCCGGGACACTGAAGCTTTCTTT. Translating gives CASSIGTLPRDTEAFF. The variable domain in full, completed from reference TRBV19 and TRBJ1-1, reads DGGITQSPKYLFRKEGQNVTLSCEQNLNHDAMYWYRQDPGQGLRLIYYSQIVNDFQKGDIAEGYSVSREKKESFPLTVTSAQKNPTAFYLCASSIGTLPRDTEAFFGQGTRLTVV.

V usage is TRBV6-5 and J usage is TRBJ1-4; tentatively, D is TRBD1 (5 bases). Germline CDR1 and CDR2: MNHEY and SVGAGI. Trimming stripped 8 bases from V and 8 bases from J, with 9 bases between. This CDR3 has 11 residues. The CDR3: CASSRGEKLFF. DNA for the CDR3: TGTGCCAGCTCACGGGGGGAAAAACTGTTTTTT.

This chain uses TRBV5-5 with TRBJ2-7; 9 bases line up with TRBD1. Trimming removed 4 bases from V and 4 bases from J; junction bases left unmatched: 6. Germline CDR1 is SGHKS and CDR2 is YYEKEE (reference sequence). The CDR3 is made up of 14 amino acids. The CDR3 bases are TGTGCCAGCAGCACCGGGACAGGGAATTACGAGCAGTACTTC. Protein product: CASSTGTGNYEQYF. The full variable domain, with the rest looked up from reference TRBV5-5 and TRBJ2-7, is DAGVTQSPTHLIKTRGQQVTLRCSPISGHKSVSWYQQVLGQGPQFIFQYYEKEERGRGNFPDRFSARQFPNYSSELNVNALLLGDSALYLCASSTGTGNYEQYFGPGTRLTVT.

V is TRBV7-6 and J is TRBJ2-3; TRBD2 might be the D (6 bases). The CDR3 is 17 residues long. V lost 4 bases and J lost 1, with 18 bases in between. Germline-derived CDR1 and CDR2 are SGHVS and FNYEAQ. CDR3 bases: TGTGCCAGCAGCTATTCGGGACTCGGTCCCGGCACAGATACGCAGTATTTT. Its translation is CASSYSGLGPGTDTQYF.

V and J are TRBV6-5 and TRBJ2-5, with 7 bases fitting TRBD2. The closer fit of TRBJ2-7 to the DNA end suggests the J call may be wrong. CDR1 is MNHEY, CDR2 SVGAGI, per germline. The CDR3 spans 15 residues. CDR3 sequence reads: CASSISGTTSYEQYF. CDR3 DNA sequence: TGTGCCAGCAGTATATCCGGGACTACCTCCTACGAGCAGTACTTC.

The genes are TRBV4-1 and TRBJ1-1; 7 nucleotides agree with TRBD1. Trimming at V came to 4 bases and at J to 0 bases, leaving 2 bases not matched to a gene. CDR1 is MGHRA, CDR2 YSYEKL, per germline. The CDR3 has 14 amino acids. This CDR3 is CASSLTGMNTEAFF. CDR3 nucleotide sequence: TGCGCCAGCAGCCTGACAGGGATGAACACTGAAGCTTTCTTT.

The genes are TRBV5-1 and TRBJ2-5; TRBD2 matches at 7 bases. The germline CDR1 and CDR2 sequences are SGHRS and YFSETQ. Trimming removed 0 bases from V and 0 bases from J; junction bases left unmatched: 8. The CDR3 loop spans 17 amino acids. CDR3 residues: CASSLGVAGMYQETQYF. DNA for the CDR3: TGCGCCAGCAGCTTGGGGGTAGCGGGCATGTACCAAGAGACCCAGTACTTC.

DNA of the CDR3: TGTGCCAGTAGTAGCTCGGACAGATTGATATTGGGTCGTGGCTACACCTTC. It encodes CASSSSDRLILGRGYTF. This chain uses TRBV19 with TRBJ1-2; possibly TRBD1 for D (6 bases). Germline lookup yields CDR1 LNHDA and CDR2 SQIVND (reference sequence). The CDR3 sequence is 17 residues long. Trimming cost V 4 bases and J 7 bases, with 25 bases left between them.

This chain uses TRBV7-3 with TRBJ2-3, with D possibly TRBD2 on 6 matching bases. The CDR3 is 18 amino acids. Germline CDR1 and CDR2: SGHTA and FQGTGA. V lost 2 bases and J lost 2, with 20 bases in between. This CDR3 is CASSLDRERLDFTDTQYF. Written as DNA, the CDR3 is TGTGCCAGCAGCTTAGATCGGGAGAGGCTAGATTTCACAGATACGCAGTATTTT.

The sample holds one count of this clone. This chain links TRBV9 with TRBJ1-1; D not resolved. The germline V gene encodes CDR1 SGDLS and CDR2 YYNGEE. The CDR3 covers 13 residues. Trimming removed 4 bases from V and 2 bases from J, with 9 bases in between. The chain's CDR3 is CASSPGPNTEAFF. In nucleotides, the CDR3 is TGTGCCAGCAGCCCTGGACCTAACACTGAAGCTTTCTTT.

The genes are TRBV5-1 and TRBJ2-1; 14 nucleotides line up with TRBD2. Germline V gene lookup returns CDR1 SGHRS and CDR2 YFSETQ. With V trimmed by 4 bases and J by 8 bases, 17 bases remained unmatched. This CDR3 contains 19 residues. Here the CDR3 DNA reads TGCGCCAGCAGCCCAACCGGGACTAGCGGGAGACTACGCGGGGATGAGCAGTTCTTC. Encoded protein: CASSPTGTSGRLRGDEQFF. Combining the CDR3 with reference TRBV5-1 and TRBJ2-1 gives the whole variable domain KAGVTQTPRYLIKTRGQQVTLSCSPISGHRSVSWYQQTPGQGLQFLFEYFSETQRNKGNFPGRFSGRQFSNSRSEMNVSTLELGDSALYLCASSPTGTSGRLRGDEQFFGPGTRLTVL.

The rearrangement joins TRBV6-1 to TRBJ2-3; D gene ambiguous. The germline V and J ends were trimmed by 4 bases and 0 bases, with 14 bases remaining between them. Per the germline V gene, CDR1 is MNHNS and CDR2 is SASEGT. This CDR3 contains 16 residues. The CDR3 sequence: CASSAWVVSSTDTQYF. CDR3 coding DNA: TGTGCCAGCAGTGCATGGGTCGTTTCTAGCACAGATACGCAGTATTTT.

CDR3 nucleotides: TGTGCCAGCAGCTTGGCCCCGCTGGCCAGGGTGTATCAAGAGACCCAGTACTTC. This sequence encodes CASSLAPLARVYQETQYF. The chain employs TRBV5-6 and TRBJ2-7; TRBD1 is a possible D gene (5 bases). With the DNA end fitting TRBJ2-5 better, the J assignment may be wrong. The CDR3 is 18 amino acids. Germline V gene lookup returns CDR1 SGHDT and CDR2 YYEEEE.

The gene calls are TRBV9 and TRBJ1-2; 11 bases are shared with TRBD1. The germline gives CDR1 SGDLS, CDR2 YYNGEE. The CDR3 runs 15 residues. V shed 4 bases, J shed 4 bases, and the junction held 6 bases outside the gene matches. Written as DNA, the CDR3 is TGTGCCAGCAGCCCGGGGACAGGGGGTTCCTATGGCTACACCTTC. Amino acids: CASSPGTGGSYGYTF.

The CDR3 spells CASSPLAGTYNEQFF. The CDR3 DNA follows: TGCGCCAGCAGTCCTCTAGCGGGGACCTACAATGAGCAGTTCTTC. V gene TRBV4-1 combines with J gene TRBJ2-1, with TRBD2 matching 9 bases. Germline assignment: CDR1 MGHRA and CDR2 YSYEKL. The CDR3 loop spans 15 amino acids. After removal of 6 bases from V and 2 bases from J, the junction contained 5 bases not matched to a gene.

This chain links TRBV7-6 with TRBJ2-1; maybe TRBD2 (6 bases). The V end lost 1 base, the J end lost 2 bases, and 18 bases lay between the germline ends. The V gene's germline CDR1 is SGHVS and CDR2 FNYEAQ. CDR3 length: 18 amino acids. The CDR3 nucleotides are TGTGCCAGCAGCTTAGATCGGGAGCGGCCAGTTGCCTACAATGAGCAGTTCTTC. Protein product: CASSLDRERPVAYNEQFF. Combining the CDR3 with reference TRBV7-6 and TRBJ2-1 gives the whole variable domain GAGVSQSPRYKVTKRGQDVALRCDPISGHVSLYWYRQALGQGPEFLTYFNYEAQQDKSGLPNDRFSAERPEGSISTLTIQRTEQRDSAMYRCASSLDRERPVAYNEQFFGPGTRLTVL.

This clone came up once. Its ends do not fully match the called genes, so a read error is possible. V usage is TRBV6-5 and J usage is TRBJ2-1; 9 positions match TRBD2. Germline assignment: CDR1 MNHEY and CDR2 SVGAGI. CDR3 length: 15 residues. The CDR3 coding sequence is TGTGCCAGCAGTTACGGTCTAGCGGGGATCAATGAGCAGCTCTTC. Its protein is CASSYGLAGINEQLF.

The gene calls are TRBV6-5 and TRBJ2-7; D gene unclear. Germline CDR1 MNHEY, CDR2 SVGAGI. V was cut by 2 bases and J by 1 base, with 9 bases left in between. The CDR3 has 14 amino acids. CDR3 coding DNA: TGTGCCAGCAGTTACGAAGGGTCTTCCTACGAGCAGTACTTC. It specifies CASSYEGSSYEQYF.

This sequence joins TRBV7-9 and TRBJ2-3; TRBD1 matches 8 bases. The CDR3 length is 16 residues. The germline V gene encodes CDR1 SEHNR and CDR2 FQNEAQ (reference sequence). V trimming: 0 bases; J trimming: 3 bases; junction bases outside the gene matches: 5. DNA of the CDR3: TGTGCCAGCAGCTTAGCGTCAGGGGGCGCGACAGATACGCAGTATTTT. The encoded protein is CASSLASGGATDTQYF.

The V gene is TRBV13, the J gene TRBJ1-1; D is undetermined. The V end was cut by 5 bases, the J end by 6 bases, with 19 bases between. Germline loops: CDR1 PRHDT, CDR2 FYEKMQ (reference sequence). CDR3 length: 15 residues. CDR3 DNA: TGTGCCAGCAGCCCCCCACCGGGAAGTGGTTCTGAAGCTTTCTTT. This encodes CASSPPPGSGSEAFF.

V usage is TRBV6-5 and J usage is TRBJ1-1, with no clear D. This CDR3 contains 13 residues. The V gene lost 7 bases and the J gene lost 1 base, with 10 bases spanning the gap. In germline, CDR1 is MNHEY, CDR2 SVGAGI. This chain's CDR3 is CASTREGNTEAFF. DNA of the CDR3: TGTGCCAGCACTCGAGAGGGGAACACTGAAGCTTTCTTT.

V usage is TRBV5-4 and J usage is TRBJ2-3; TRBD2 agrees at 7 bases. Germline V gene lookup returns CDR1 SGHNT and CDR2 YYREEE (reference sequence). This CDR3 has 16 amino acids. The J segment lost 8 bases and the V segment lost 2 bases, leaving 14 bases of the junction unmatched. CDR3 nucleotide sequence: TGTGCCAGCAGCTTTGTGGAGTCTGGGGGGGAGAGTACGCAGTATTTT. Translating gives CASSFVESGGESTQYF.

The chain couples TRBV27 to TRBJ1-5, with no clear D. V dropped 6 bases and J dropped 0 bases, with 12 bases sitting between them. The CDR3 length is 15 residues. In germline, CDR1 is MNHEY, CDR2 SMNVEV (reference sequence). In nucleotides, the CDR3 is TGTGCCAGCAGCCCCTATGGGGATAGCAATCAGCCCCAGCATTTT. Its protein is CASSPYGDSNQPQHF.

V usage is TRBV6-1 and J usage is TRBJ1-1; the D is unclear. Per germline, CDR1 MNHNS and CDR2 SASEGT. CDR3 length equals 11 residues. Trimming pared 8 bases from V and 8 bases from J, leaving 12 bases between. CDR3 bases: TGTGCCAGCGGTAGCTCTATCGAAGCTTTCTTT. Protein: CASGSSIEAFF.

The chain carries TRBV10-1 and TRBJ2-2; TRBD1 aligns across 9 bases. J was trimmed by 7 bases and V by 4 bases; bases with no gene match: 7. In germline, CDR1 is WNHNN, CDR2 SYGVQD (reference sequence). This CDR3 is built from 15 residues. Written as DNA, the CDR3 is TGCGCCAGCAGTGTGTACAGGGGGCATGTCGGGGAGCTGTTTTTT. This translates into CASSVYRGHVGELFF.

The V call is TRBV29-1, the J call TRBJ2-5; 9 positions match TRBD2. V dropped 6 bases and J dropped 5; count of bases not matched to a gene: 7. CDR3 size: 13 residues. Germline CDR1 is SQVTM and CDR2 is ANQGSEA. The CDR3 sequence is CSVLSGGTETQYF. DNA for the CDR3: TGCAGCGTCTTAAGCGGGGGGACGGAGACCCAGTACTTC.

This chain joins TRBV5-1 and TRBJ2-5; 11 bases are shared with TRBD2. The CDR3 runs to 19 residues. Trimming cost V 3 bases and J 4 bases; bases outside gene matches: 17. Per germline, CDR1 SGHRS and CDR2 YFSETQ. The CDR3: CASSSVEIAGGPDSETQYF. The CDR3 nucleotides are TGCGCCAGCAGCTCCGTCGAAATAGCGGGAGGGCCTGATTCAGAGACCCAGTACTTC.

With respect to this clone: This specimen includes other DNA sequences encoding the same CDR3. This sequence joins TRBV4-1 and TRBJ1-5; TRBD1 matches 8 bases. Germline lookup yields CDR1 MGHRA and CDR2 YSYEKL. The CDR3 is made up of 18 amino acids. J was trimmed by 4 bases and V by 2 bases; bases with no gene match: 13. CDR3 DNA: TGCGCCAGCAGCCAAAAGTTGGGGGGACAGGCTATTAATCAGCCCCAGCATTTT. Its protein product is CASSQKLGGQAINQPQHF.

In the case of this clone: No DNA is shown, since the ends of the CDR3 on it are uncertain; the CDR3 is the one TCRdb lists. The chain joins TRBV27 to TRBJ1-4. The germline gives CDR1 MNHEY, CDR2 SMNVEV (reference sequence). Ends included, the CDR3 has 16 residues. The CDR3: CASSLGTGGYNEKLFF.

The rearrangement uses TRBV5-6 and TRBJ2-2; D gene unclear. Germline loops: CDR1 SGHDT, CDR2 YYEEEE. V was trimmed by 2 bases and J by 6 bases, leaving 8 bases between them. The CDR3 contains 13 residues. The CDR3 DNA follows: TGTGCCAGCAGCTTAGTTTTGGCCGGGGAGCTGTTTTTT. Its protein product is CASSLVLAGELFF.